These 31 T cell receptor beta chains came from one sample sequenced in a study of siplizumab effects on memory and regulatory T cells. The data were produced by immunoSEQ multiplex PCR, yet TCRdb's version contains in-frame clones alone and is incomplete. The sample comprises some 41,000 clones, roughly 90% of which are singletons, and roughly 0.25% rests with the top ten. The material sequenced was naive CD4+ T cells sorted from blood. These receptors were obtained from a human donor in good health.

The gene calls are TRBV10-2 and TRBJ2-3; 10 nucleotides agree with TRBD2. V was pared by 6 bases and J by 6 bases, with 3 bases of the junction left unmatched. The CDR3 loop spans 13 amino acids. Germline-derived CDR1 and CDR2 are WSHSY and SAAADI. The CDR3 reads CASRAAGGDTQYF. For the CDR3, the DNA is TGCGCCAGCAGGGCAGCGGGAGGGGATACGCAGTATTTT.

This sequence joins TRBV30 and TRBJ1-4; tentative D call: TRBD1 (5 bases). V was shortened by 3 bases and J by 3 bases, with 11 bases between the two germline ends. Germline V lookup: CDR1 GTSNPN, CDR2 SVGIG (reference sequence). The CDR3 covers 14 residues. The CDR3 coding sequence is TGTGCCTGGAGCATAGGGACCGCTAATGAAAAACTGTTTTTT. It codes for CAWSIGTANEKLFF.

The CDR3 DNA sequence: TGTGCCAGCAGCCAAGAGGGGGCGACTAATGAAAAACTGTTTTTT. Encoded protein: CASSQEGATNEKLFF. The J gene is TRBJ1-4, the V gene TRBV4-2, with D possibly matching TRBD1 (6 bases). Trimming took off 0 bases at V and 2 bases at J, with 7 bases between the two ends. CDR3 size: 15 residues. In germline, CDR1 is LGHNA, CDR2 YNFKEQ.

The chain uses TRBV9 and TRBJ2-3; D remains unclear. Germline values: CDR1 SGDLS, CDR2 YYNGEE. V shed 3 bases and J shed 1 base, with 6 bases lying between them. CDR3 size: 13 residues. The CDR3 is CASSGVGTDTQYF. The CDR3 region has the DNA TGTGCCAGCAGCGGGGTGGGCACAGATACGCAGTATTTT. The full variable domain, with the rest looked up from reference TRBV9 and TRBJ2-3, is DSGVTQTPKHLITATGQRVTLRCSPRSGDLSVYWYQQSLDQGLQFLIQYYNGEERAKGNILERFSAQQFPDLHSELNLSSLELGDSALYFCASSGVGTDTQYFGPGTRLTVL.

The chain is built from TRBV18 and TRBJ1-1; D uncertain. Germline-derived CDR1 and CDR2 are KGHSH and LQKENI. The CDR3 runs to 13 residues. Trimming took 4 bases from V and 8 from J, leaving 14 bases between them. In DNA form, the CDR3 reads TGTGCCAGCTCACTCGACCAGGCTGGGGAAGCTTTCTTT. Translating it yields CASSLDQAGEAFF.

The J gene is TRBJ2-1, the V gene TRBV6-5; D call uncertain. CDR3 length: 13 amino acids. Germline loops: CDR1 MNHEY, CDR2 SVGAGI. Trimming shortened V by 0 bases and J by 6 bases, and 6 bases separated the two germline ends. CDR3 loop: CASSYSGFNEQFF. CDR3 in DNA: TGTGCCAGCAGTTACTCAGGATTCAATGAGCAGTTCTTC.

This sequence joins TRBV6-1 and TRBJ2-6, with D hard to call. Deletions cut 0 bases from V and 0 bases from J, with 9 bases between. Germline V gene data show CDR1 as MNHNS and CDR2 as SASEGT. The CDR3 is made up of 17 amino acids. Here the CDR3 reads CASSEALAFSGANVLTF. The CDR3 bases are TGTGCCAGCAGTGAAGCGCTGGCGTTCTCTGGGGCCAACGTCCTGACTTTC.

The CDR3 nucleotides read TGCGCCAGCAGCTTGAGCGGAGGGGAAGAGACCCAGTACTTC. Translation: CASSLSGGEETQYF. The gene calls are TRBV5-1 and TRBJ2-5; TRBD2 might be the D (6 bases). The CDR3 is made up of 14 amino acids. Deletions cut 1 base from V and 3 bases from J, with 10 bases between. Germline V gene data show CDR1 as SGHRS and CDR2 as YFSETQ.

The table lists this clone with a count of one. The V gene is TRBV20-1, the J gene TRBJ2-5, with D unresolved. CDR1 and CDR2 from the germline V gene are DFQATT and SNEGSKA (reference sequence). Between the trimmed V and J ends, which lost 5 bases and 5 bases, there was a span of 9 bases. The CDR3 is 11 amino acids. The CDR3: CSASPRETQYF. The DNA for the CDR3 is TGCAGTGCTTCACCGCGGGAGACCCAGTACTTC.

V gene TRBV15 combines with J gene TRBJ2-5; 9 bases line up with TRBD1. With 3 bases clipped from V and 1 base from J, the junction kept 3 bases outside the gene matches. The CDR3 sequence is 15 residues long. The germline CDR1 and CDR2 sequences are LNHNV and YYDKDF (reference sequence). This CDR3 is CATSRDRGTQETQYF. The CDR3 DNA reads TGTGCCACCAGCAGGGACAGGGGAACCCAAGAGACCCAGTACTTC.

The V and J genes are TRBV5-1 and TRBJ2-5; D unresolved. The CDR3 runs to 15 residues. V lost 0 bases and J 5 bases, leaving 14 bases between the germline ends. The germline CDR1 and CDR2 sequences are SGHRS and YFSETQ. This CDR3 is CASSLAPGPGETQYF. The CDR3 bases are TGCGCCAGCAGCTTGGCCCCGGGTCCCGGGGAGACCCAGTACTTC.

The J gene is TRBJ1-5, the V gene TRBV18, with unresolved D. The CDR3 covers 14 residues. Trimming removed 6 bases at V and 0 bases at J, with 9 bases between. Germline V gene data show CDR1 as KGHSH and CDR2 as LQKENI. The CDR3 sequence is CASSPTYSNQPQHF. CDR3 in DNA: TGTGCCAGCTCGCCTACTTATAGCAATCAGCCCCAGCATTTT.

In nucleotides, the CDR3 is TGTGCCAGCAGCTTAGAAGGGGATGCTGAAGCTTTCTTT. Protein sequence: CASSLEGDAEAFF. V usage is TRBV7-9 and J usage is TRBJ1-1, with a tentative D call TRBD1 (5 bases). This CDR3 region has 13 residues. The germline gives CDR1 SEHNR, CDR2 FQNEAQ (reference sequence). Trimming took 1 base from V and 6 from J, leaving 9 bases between them.

V and J are TRBV5-8 and TRBJ2-7, with a possible D match to TRBD1 (5 bases). The CDR3 consists of 15 residues. Germline V gives CDR1 SGHTS, CDR2 YDEGEE. V was cut by 0 bases and J by 3 bases, with 13 bases left in between. For the CDR3, the DNA is TGTGCCAGCAGCTTGGGGACCACAGGCAACTACGAGCAGTACTTC. The encoded protein is CASSLGTTGNYEQYF. Full variable domain (missing parts from reference TRBV5-8 and TRBJ2-7): EAGVTQSPTHLIKTRGQQATLRCSPISGHTSVYWYQQALGLGLQFLLWYDEGEERNRGNFPPRFSGRQFPNYSSELNVNALELEDSALYLCASSLGTTGNYEQYFGPGTRLTVT.

This chain joins TRBV6-5 and TRBJ1-2, with D unresolved. There are 13 residues in the CDR3. V lost 10 bases and J 2 bases, leaving 14 bases between the germline ends. CDR1 MNHEY and CDR2 SVGAGI come from the germline V gene. CDR3 loop: CATQEGLNYGYTF. In DNA form, the CDR3 reads TGTGCCACCCAGGAAGGGTTAAACTATGGCTACACCTTC.

The rearrangement joins TRBV6-6 to TRBJ1-5; 7 positions agree with TRBD1. Germline CDR1 reads MNHNY; CDR2 reads SVGAGI (reference sequence). Trimming at V came to 7 bases and at J to 6 bases, leaving 9 bases not matched to a gene. There are 14 residues in the CDR3. The chain's CDR3 is CASTSREGAQPQHF. The CDR3 region has the DNA TGTGCCAGCACCTCACGGGAGGGGGCTCAGCCCCAGCATTTT.

This CDR3 is CASSGTTNTGELFF. DNA for the CDR3: TGTGCCAGCAGCGGGACAACGAACACCGGGGAGCTGTTTTTT. The chain has TRBV7-9 and TRBJ2-2; possibly TRBD1 for D (6 bases). There are 14 residues in the CDR3. Deletions cut 5 bases from V and 0 bases from J, with 7 bases between. Germline lookup yields CDR1 SEHNR and CDR2 FQNEAQ (reference sequence).

This clone was recorded only once. The chain is built from TRBV7-9 and TRBJ2-7; D gene unclear. Trimming stripped 5 bases from V and 1 base from J, with 9 bases between. This CDR3 region has 13 residues. CDR1 is SEHNR, CDR2 FQNEAQ, per germline (reference sequence). The CDR3 is CASSPGLSYEQYF. The CDR3 DNA sequence: TGTGCCAGCAGCCCAGGATTGTCCTACGAGCAGTACTTC. The complete variable domain, with remaining parts taken from reference TRBV7-9 and TRBJ2-7, reads DTGVSQNPRHKITKRGQNVTFRCDPISEHNRLYWYRQTLGQGPEFLTYFQNEAQLEKSRLLSDRFSAERPKGSFSTLEIQRTEQGDSAMYLCASSPGLSYEQYFGPGTRLTVT.

The chain links TRBV12-5 to TRBJ2-1; 8 nucleotides match TRBD1. The CDR3 sequence is 14 residues long. From germline, CDR1 is LGHNT and CDR2 FRNRAP. V lost 5 bases to trimming and J lost 3 bases; unmatched junction nucleotides: 3. The CDR3 DNA follows: TGTGCTAGTGGTCCCGGACAGGGCTACAATGAGCAGTTCTTC. Its protein product is CASGPGQGYNEQFF. The variable domain in full, completed from reference TRBV12-5 and TRBJ2-1, reads DARVTQTPRHKVTEMGQEVTMRCQPILGHNTVFWYRQTMMQGLELLAYFRNRAPLDDSGMPKDRFSAEMPDATLATLKIQPSEPRDSAVYFCASGPGQGYNEQFFGPGTRLTVL.

This clone was seen only a few times. The rearrangement links TRBV28 to TRBJ1-5, with D unresolved. The CDR3 loop spans 12 amino acids. V was shortened by 8 bases and J by 6 bases, with 11 bases between the two germline ends. From germline, CDR1 is MDHEN and CDR2 SYDVKM. The CDR3 DNA reads as TGTGCCAGCGGCCGCGAGGTTCAGCCCCAGCATTTT. The encoded protein is CASGREVQPQHF.

J is TRBJ2-4 and V is TRBV5-4, with 7 bases identical to TRBD2. From germline, CDR1 is SGHNT and CDR2 YYREEE (reference sequence). The CDR3 totals 14 residues. Trimming cost V 4 bases and J 7 bases; bases outside gene matches: 8. The CDR3 DNA reads as TGTGCCAGCAGCCCGCGCCAGGGAGGGAACATTCAGTACTTC. It is translated as CASSPRQGGNIQYF.

The genes are TRBV27 and TRBJ1-1; D is possibly TRBD1 (5 bases). The CDR3 is made up of 12 amino acids. V lost 6 bases and J 2 bases, leaving 7 bases between the germline ends. CDR1 MNHEY and CDR2 SMNVEV come from the germline V gene (reference sequence). CDR3 amino acids: CASRDTNTEAFF. CDR3 DNA: TGTGCCAGCAGGGACACCAACACTGAAGCTTTCTTT.

The CDR3 loop reads CASSLGPITGNYGYTF. CDR3 in DNA: TGTGCCAGCAGCTTAGGCCCGATTACAGGGAACTATGGCTACACCTTC. The genes are TRBV5-6 and TRBJ1-2; perhaps TRBD1 as D (6 bases). The CDR3 has 16 amino acids. Looked up from germline, CDR1 is SGHDT and CDR2 is YYEEEE. V dropped 2 bases and J dropped 2 bases, with 16 bases sitting between them.

The chain is built from TRBV6-4 and TRBJ1-1; perhaps TRBD1 as D (5 bases). Germline loops: CDR1 MRHNA, CDR2 SNTAGT. There are 14 residues in the CDR3. Trimming took off 6 bases at V and 1 base at J, with 12 bases between the two ends. Here the CDR3 reads CASSPSGANTEAFF. In nucleotides, the CDR3 is TGTGCCAGCAGCCCCTCTGGGGCGAACACTGAAGCTTTCTTT.

The chain combines TRBV7-9 with TRBJ2-5; the D gene is possibly TRBD2 (7 bases). This CDR3 is built from 16 residues. Looked up from germline, CDR1 is SEHNR and CDR2 is FQNEAQ (reference sequence). V was shortened by 0 bases and J by 5 bases, with 16 bases between the two germline ends. CDR3: CASSLAPAGDRETQYF. CDR3 DNA sequence: TGTGCCAGCAGCTTAGCTCCGGCGGGAGACAGGGAGACCCAGTACTTC.

The chain has TRBV5-1 and TRBJ2-3, with 9 bases fitting TRBD1. Germline CDR1 reads SGHRS; CDR2 reads YFSETQ. V dropped 7 bases and J dropped 4; count of bases not matched to a gene: 10. CDR3 length: 15 residues. CDR3 residues: CASLQGAAGPDTQYF. The CDR3 DNA sequence: TGCGCCAGCTTACAGGGGGCGGCAGGTCCAGATACGCAGTATTTT.

The chain is built from TRBV9 and TRBJ2-2, with D perhaps TRBD1 (6 bases). The CDR3 spans 16 residues. The germline V and J ends were trimmed by 0 bases and 7 bases, with 16 bases remaining between them. Per germline, CDR1 SGDLS and CDR2 YYNGEE. The CDR3 DNA reads as TGTGCCAGCAGCGTAGCTGCAGGGGCAGGGATCGGGGAGCTGTTTTTT. Translation: CASSVAAGAGIGELFF.

The chain is built from TRBV7-2 and TRBJ1-1; maybe TRBD1 (5 bases). Per germline, CDR1 SGHTA and CDR2 FQGNSA. Trimming took 5 bases from V and 0 from J, leaving 13 bases between them. CDR3 length: 15 residues. CDR3 amino acids: CASSPRAEMNTEAFF. CDR3 nucleotides: TGTGCCAGCAGCCCCAGGGCGGAGATGAACACTGAAGCTTTCTTT.

This clone was seen only a few times. This chain connects TRBV6-1 to TRBJ1-1; D is undetermined. The CDR3 extends over 13 amino acids. Per germline, CDR1 MNHNS and CDR2 SASEGT. V dropped 4 bases and J dropped 5 bases, with 11 bases sitting between them. This CDR3 reads CASSVTMGTEAFF. The CDR3 nucleotides are TGTGCCAGCAGTGTTACGATGGGAACTGAAGCTTTCTTT.

V is TRBV25-1 and J is TRBJ2-1; D is perhaps TRBD1 or TRBD2 (5 bases each). With 7 bases removed from V and 4 bases from J, the gap between germline ends came to 11 bases. Germline CDR1 MGHDK, CDR2 SYGVNS. The CDR3 runs 13 residues. The CDR3 here is CASTRGLYNEQFF. DNA of the CDR3: TGTGCCAGCACCCGGGGCCTGTACAATGAGCAGTTCTTC.

The V call is TRBV7-9, the J call TRBJ2-7; D might be TRBD2 (5 bases). The CDR3 consists of 17 residues. Germline V CDR1 and CDR2: SEHNR, FQNEAQ (reference sequence). The ends were cut back, 5 bases at V and 2 bases at J, with 22 bases in the middle. The CDR3 spells CASSRRLGEGATYEQYF. The CDR3 region has the DNA TGTGCCAGCAGCCGGCGGTTAGGCGAGGGAGCTACCTACGAGCAGTACTTC. Using reference TRBV7-9 and TRBJ2-7 for the parts outside the CDR3, the full variable domain is DTGVSQNPRHKITKRGQNVTFRCDPISEHNRLYWYRQTLGQGPEFLTYFQNEAQLEKSRLLSDRFSAERPKGSFSTLEIQRTEQGDSAMYLCASSRRLGEGATYEQYFGPGTRLTVT.